This T cell receptor (beta chain) was sequenced during a study of early T cells in non-severe SARS-CoV-2 infection. V lost 2 bases to trimming and J lost 6 bases, with 10 bases between them. The CDR3 sequence is 13 residues long. Germline CDR1 and CDR2: MNHEY and SVGAGI. Unique molecular identifier tags were affixed to discrete cDNA molecules. TCRdb independently ran MiXCR on the 5' RACE reads; one entry per CDR3 protein. The data show about 41,000 distinct CDR3 sequences, with 9.5% to 13% seen just once and roughly 9.7% held by the top ten. Sequenced sample: whole blood. The sequence was collected from an adult who was a healthcare worker with PCR-confirmed SARS-CoV-2 infection or an uninfected control (not recorded which). This chain links TRBV6-5 with TRBJ1-1; unclear D gene. The CDR3 loop is CASSYQSWSEAFF. The CDR3 coding sequence is TGTGCCAGCAGTTACCAGAGTTGGTCTGAAGCTTTCTTT.